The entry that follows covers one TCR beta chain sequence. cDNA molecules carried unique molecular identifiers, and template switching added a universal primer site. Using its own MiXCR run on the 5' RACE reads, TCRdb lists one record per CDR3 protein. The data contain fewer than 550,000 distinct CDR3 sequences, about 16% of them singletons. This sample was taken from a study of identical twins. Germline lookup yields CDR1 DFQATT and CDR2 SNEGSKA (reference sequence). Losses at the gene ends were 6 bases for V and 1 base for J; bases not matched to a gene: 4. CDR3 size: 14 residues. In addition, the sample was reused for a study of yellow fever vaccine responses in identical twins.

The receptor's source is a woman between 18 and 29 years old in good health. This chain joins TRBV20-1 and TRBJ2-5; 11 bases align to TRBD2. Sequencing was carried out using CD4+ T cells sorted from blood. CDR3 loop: CSACGLAGQETQYF. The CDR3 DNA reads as TGCAGTGCCTGCGGACTAGCGGGCCAAGAGACCCAGTACTTC.